The entry below gives a single TCR beta chain sequence along with its context. Its antigen remains unidentified. No base quality values were provided; no much bigger clone lies one nucleotide off. V trim: 8 bases; J trim: 1 base; unmatched bases: 4. Its CDR3 holds 13 amino acids, cysteine through phenylalanine. The CDR3 DNA has 39 bases and is translated from base 1. Looking up the germline V gene yields CDR1 SGHAT and CDR2 FQNNGV. Genomic DNA was extracted from sorted cells for sequencing of the TCRbeta CDR3 region. TCRbeta CDR3 regions were sequenced using the immunoSEQ Assay. TCRdb obtained this table from immuneACCESS and retained in-frame rearrangements with V and J assigned. These tables miss some clones; where compared with another copy, unresolved V genes account for less than half of the shortfall, and the remainder is unexplained. This sample comprises 70,000 to 95,000 clones, approximately 91% of them detected only once. Under 15% of the sample is taken by the ten largest.

The trial excluded patients who had a history of autoimmune disease or were on systemic immunosuppression. Peripheral blood for TCR sequencing was drawn from every dose cohort at baseline, at cycle 4 day 1 and at cycle 7 day 1. Samples were obtained from an open-label, multicenter, first-in-human phase I dose-escalation trial of ivuxolimab. Adults with locally advanced or metastatic melanoma, renal cell, hepatocellular, or head and neck squamous cell carcinoma were enrolled in the trial. Before TCR sequencing, CD4+ and CD8+ T cells were separately sorted from peripheral blood. This record comes from a study of OX40 agonist ivuxolimab in advanced cancers. For the study in its entirety: Ivuxolimab was a fully human IgG2 agonistic monoclonal antibody targeting the costimulatory receptor OX40 (CD134). Intravenous ivuxolimab was administered to patients every 2 weeks at six dose levels: 0.01, 0.1, 0.3, 1.5, 3 and 10 mg/kg. Of the approximately 50 dose-escalation patients, hepatocellular carcinoma was present in about 20, melanoma in around 15, renal cell carcinoma in 9 and head and neck cancer in 9. A male proportion of roughly 80% and a mean age of approximately 58 years, ranging from 23 to 79, were recorded for the dose-escalation cohort. Prior anti-PD-1, anti-PD-L1 or anti-CTLA-4 therapy was permitted, and about 40% of dose-escalation patients had received checkpoint inhibitors. Partial responses occurred in three dose-escalation patients: two with cutaneous melanoma and one with hepatocellular carcinoma. Peripheral TCRbeta sequencing aimed to test whether ivuxolimab altered TCR sequence diversity and caused clonal T-cell expansion. The monotherapy dose-escalation portion (N of about 50 patients) of the phase I ivuxolimab trial is reported in the paper. What the research found in general, with its limitations: The antigen specificity of the clonally expanded peripheral T cells was not determined. At doses from 0.1 to 3.0 mg/kg, clonal expansion was seen in both CD4+ and CD8+ blood T cells between baseline and week 6. Low levels of normalized T-cell clonal expansion were also seen in some nonresponding patients. After ivuxolimab, expanded clones were on average more numerous among CD8+ T cells than among CD4+ T cells. In partial responders in the 0.1-3.0 mg/kg groups, normalized peripheral clonal expansion was found to be among the lowest, especially among CD8+ T cells.

The chain couples TRBV11-2 to TRBJ1-2; TRBD1 fits 7 bases in the junction. The source is an adult with an advanced solid tumor such as melanoma, head and neck, liver or kidney cancer. The sample was CD4+ or CD8+ T cells sorted from blood, taken in a trial of the OX40 agonist ivuxolimab. The sequenced DNA: TGTGCCAGCGGGGGACAGAATAACTATGGCTACACCTTC. Translated, this gives CASGGQNNYGYTF. Reference TRBV11-2 and TRBJ1-2 genes cover what lies past the CDR3, so the full variable domain is EAGVAQSPRYKIIEKRQSVAFWCNPISGHATLYWYQQILGQGPKLLIQFQNNGVVDDSQLPKDRFSAERLKGVDSTLKIQPAKLEDSAVYLCASGGQNNYGYTFGSGTRLTVV.